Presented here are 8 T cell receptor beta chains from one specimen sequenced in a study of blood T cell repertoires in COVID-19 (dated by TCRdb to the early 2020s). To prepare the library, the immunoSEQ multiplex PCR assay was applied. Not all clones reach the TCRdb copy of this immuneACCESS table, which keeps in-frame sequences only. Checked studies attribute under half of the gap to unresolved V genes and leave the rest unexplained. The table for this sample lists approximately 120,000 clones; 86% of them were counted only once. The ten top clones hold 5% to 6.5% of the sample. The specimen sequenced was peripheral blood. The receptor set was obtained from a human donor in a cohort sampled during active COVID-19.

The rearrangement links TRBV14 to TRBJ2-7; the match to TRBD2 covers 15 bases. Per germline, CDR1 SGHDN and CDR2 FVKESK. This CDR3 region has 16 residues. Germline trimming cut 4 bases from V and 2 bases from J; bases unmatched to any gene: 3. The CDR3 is CASSLGLAGGTYEQYF. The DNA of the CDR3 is TGTGCCAGCAGCCTGGGACTAGCGGGAGGCACCTACGAGCAGTACTTC.

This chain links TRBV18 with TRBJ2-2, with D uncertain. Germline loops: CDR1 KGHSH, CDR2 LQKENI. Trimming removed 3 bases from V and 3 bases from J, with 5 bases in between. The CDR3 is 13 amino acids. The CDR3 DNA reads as TGTGCCAGCTCACCTCTCGACACCGGGGAGCTGTTTTTT. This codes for CASSPLDTGELFF.

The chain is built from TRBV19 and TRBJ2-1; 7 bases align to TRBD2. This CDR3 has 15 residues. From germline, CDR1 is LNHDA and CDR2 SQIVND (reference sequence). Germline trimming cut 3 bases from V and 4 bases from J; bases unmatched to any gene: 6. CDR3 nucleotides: TGTGCCAGTAGTATTCTAGCGGAAACATACAATGAGCAGTTCTTC. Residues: CASSILAETYNEQFF.

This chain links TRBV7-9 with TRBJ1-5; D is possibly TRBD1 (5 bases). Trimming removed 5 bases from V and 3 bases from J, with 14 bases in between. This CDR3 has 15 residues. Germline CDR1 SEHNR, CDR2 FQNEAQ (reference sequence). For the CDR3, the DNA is TGTGCCAGCAGCGCCGCCGGGGACTCCAATCAGCCCCAGCATTTT. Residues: CASSAAGDSNQPQHF.

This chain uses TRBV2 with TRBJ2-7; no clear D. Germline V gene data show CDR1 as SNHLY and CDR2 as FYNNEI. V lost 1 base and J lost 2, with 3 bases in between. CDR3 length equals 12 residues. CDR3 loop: CASSEGTYEQYF. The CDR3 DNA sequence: TGTGCCAGCAGTGAAGGTACCTACGAGCAGTACTTC.

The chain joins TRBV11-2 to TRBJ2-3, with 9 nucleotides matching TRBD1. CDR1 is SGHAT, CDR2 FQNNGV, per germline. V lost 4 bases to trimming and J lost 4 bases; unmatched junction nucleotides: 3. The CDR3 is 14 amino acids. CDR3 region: CASSYRQGADTQYF. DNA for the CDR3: TGTGCCAGCAGCTACCGACAGGGGGCAGATACGCAGTATTTT.

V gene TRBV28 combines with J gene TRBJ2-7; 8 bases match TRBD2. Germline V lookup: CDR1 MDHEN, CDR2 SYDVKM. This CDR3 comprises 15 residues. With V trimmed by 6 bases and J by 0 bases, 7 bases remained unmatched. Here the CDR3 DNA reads TGTGCCAGCAGAATACTAGCGGACGCCTCCTACGAGCAGTACTTC. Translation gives CASRILADASYEQYF.

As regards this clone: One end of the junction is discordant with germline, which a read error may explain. This chain's CDR3 is CASSLGAGHNEQFF. The CDR3 DNA follows: TGTGCTAGCAGCTTGGGAGCGGGGCACAATGAGCAGTTCTTC. The chain combines TRBV7-7 with TRBJ2-1; TRBD2 agrees at 7 bases. CDR3 size: 14 residues. From germline, CDR1 is SSHAT and CDR2 FNYEAQ (reference sequence).